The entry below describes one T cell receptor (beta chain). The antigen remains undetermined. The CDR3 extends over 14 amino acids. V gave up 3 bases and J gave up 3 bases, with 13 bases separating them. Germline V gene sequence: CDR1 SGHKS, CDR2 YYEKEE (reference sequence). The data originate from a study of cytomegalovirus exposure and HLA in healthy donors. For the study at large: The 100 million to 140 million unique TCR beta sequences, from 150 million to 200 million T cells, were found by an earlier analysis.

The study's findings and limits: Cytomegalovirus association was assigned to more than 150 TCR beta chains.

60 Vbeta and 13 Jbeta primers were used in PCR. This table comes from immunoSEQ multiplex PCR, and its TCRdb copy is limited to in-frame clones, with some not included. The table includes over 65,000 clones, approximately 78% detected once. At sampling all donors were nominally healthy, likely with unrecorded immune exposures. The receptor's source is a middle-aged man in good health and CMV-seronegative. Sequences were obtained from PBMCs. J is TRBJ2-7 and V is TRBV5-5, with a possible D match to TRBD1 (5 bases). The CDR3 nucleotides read TGTGCCAGCAGCTCTAGACAGAACCACTACGAGCAGTACTTC. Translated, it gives CASSSRQNHYEQYF.